The rows below give T cell receptor beta chains drawn from one sample of a study of T cell responses to AZD1222 COVID-19 vaccine. Libraries were prepared by immunoSEQ multiplex PCR; TCRdb keeps only in-frame clonotypes and omits some of them. Of about 97,000 clones listed, more than 70% are singletons. The sample consisted of peripheral blood, taken on day 0 of AZD1222 vaccination. All receptors come from an adult in good health. Both conserved end residues are part of each CDR3.

J,V,CDR3
TRBJ1-5,TRBV7-8,CASSQGRVGNQPQHF
TRBJ1-2,TRBV7-9,CASSLFYYGYTF
TRBJ1-2,TRBV4-1,CASSQEATVGGHGYTF
TRBJ1-4,TRBV5-1,CASSERQGRNEKLFF
TRBJ2-7,TRBV7-2,CASSLRIQATYEQYF
TRBJ1-4,TRBV11-1,CASSFPGEKLFF
TRBJ1-5,TRBV6-5,CASSYSLRQPQHF
TRBJ1-1,TRBV4-3,CASSQDRGNTEAFF
TRBJ1-2,TRBV27,CASSLGPGRGYTF
TRBJ2-3,TRBV7-9,CASSGPQADTQYF
TRBJ2-2,TRBV11-3,CASSIKRGGGGELFF
TRBJ2-3,TRBV5-4,CASSLAGRTSSTDTQYF
TRBJ1-4,TRBV5-5,CASSLYLVGGAEKLFF
TRBJ2-5,TRBV29-1,CSGSRETQYF
TRBJ2-2,TRBV30,CASDSGQGIHVDTGELFF
TRBJ2-2,TRBV7-2,CASGPDRRIGELFF
TRBJ2-1,TRBV19,CASSMGVWGTGGNNEQFF
TRBJ2-4,TRBV4-3,CASSQALAGVYDAKNIQYF
TRBJ1-2,TRBV30,CAWAGGFYYGYTF
TRBJ2-2,TRBV30,CAWERGPGELFF
TRBJ2-1,TRBV2,CASRRTGGGVRVLDEQFF
TRBJ1-4,TRBV11-3,CASSLGQSREKLFF
TRBJ1-5,TRBV6-2/TRBV6-3,CASSHSEYSNQPQHF
TRBJ1-5,TRBV19,CASSIEGYQPQHF
TRBJ1-5,TRBV7-2,CASSLGTVYSNQPQHF
TRBJ2-7,TRBV5-4,CASSSWTSYEQYF
TRBJ2-3,TRBV2,CASSGLAGGDTQYF
TRBJ1-4,TRBV2,CASKYRSLEKLFF
TRBJ1-3,TRBV7-2,CASSIDTSGNTIYF
TRBJ2-1,TRBV6-2/TRBV6-3,CASSSLSTSGGGEQFF
TRBJ2-7,TRBV11-2,CASSQRQVQYF
TRBJ2-2,TRBV2,CASSFDRTGARTGELFF
TRBJ2-7,TRBV24-1,CATSDRTGNPYEQYF
TRBJ1-1,TRBV6-5,CASSYSRTEAFF
TRBJ1-2,TRBV29-1,CSVDWTSRGYTF
TRBJ2-4,TRBV18,CASSPLAGATKNIQYF
TRBJ2-3,TRBV3-1/TRBV3-2,CASSQLADTQYF
TRBJ1-5,TRBV2,CASSEWDLSNQPQHF
TRBJ1-5,TRBV5-4,CASSLINRGDNQPQHF
TRBJ2-7,TRBV2,CASSEGGTGSEEQYF
TRBJ2-7,TRBV4-3,CASSPRTGGYEQYF
TRBJ2-7,TRBV2,CASSEVFSYEQYF
TRBJ2-7,TRBV30,CAWRGRGQGYEQYF
TRBJ2-3,TRBV2,CASSGTISGEWDTQYF
TRBJ2-3,TRBV5-8,CASSSGGPTDTQYF